This T cell receptor beta chain emerged from a study of CD8 T cells in Susac syndrome. Trimming removed 0 bases from V and 5 bases from J, with 7 bases in between. CDR1 and CDR2 from the germline V gene are DFQATT and SNEGSKA (reference sequence). The CDR3 is 12 residues long. After extraction with the RNeasy kit, about 0.45 to 1 ug of the RNA was reverse transcribed using random hexamers. MiXCR, applied by TCRdb to the immunoSEQ multiplex PCR reads, yields one record per CDR3 protein. This table has almost 450,000 distinct CDR3 sequences, more than 70% appearing once. Sequencing was carried out using CD8+ T cells from PBMCs. The V and J genes are TRBV20-1 and TRBJ2-5; weak D call: TRBD2 (5 bases). This clonotype was obtained from a human donor with multiple sclerosis. CDR3 sequence (DNA): TGCAGTGCTAGAGATCGGAGGGAGACCCAGTACTTC. It specifies CSARDRRETQYF.